The 10 T cell receptor beta chains in this list originate from one sample, sequenced in a study of glioma-infiltrating T cells. Amplification of TCR alpha and beta CDR3 regions from RNA used iRepertoire nested multiplex PCR. TCRdb ran MiXCR on the multiplex PCR reads and lists one entry per CDR3 protein. The sample shows some 17,000 distinct CDR3 sequences, about three fifths of them seen only once. Specimen: glioma tissue, nonneoplastic brain tissue, or PBMCs (not recorded which). The receptors here all came from a human donor with low-grade glioma or glioblastoma, undergoing nonglioma brain surgery, or in good health (not recorded which).

This clonotype appeared a single time. This chain uses TRBV4-1 with TRBJ1-5; D possibly corresponds to TRBD1 (6 bases). V lost 2 bases and J 0 bases, leaving 14 bases between the germline ends. This CDR3 is 17 amino acids long. The germline CDR1 and CDR2 sequences are MGHRA and YSYEKL. The CDR3 sequence is CASSQMGKGDSNQPQHF. The CDR3 DNA sequence: TGCGCCAGCAGCCAAATGGGAAAGGGGGATAGCAATCAGCCCCAGCATTTT.

V gene TRBV20-1 combines with J gene TRBJ2-3; D is perhaps TRBD1 or TRBD2 (6 bases each). The germline V gene has CDR1 DFQATT and CDR2 SNEGSKA (reference sequence). V was shortened by 3 bases and J by 2 bases, with 15 bases between the two germline ends. The CDR3 is made up of 15 amino acids. CDR3 protein: CSASDRGGLTDTQYF. CDR3 nucleotides: TGCAGTGCTAGCGACCGTGGGGGGCTCACAGATACGCAGTATTTT.

This clonotype was observed a single time. CDR3 bases: TGTGCCAGCAGCCGGACTGGCGCCTACGAGCAGTACTTC. Translation: CASSRTGAYEQYF. The rearrangement joins TRBV27 to TRBJ2-7; possible D gene TRBD2, 5 bases. V lost 6 bases and J 2 bases, leaving 11 bases between the germline ends. CDR1 is MNHEY and CDR2 is SMNVEV in the germline V gene (reference sequence). This CDR3 contains 13 residues.

The chain joins TRBV27 to TRBJ2-5, with D unclear. V lost 4 bases to trimming and J lost 4 bases, with 19 bases between them. CDR1 is MNHEY, CDR2 SMNVEV, per germline (reference sequence). This CDR3 region has 16 residues. The CDR3, as DNA: TGTGCCAGCAGTTCCTTCTCAGGAGCCGCCGGAGAGACCCAGTACTTC. Residues: CASSSFSGAAGETQYF.

This clonotype is a singleton in its sample. The rearrangement uses TRBV28 and TRBJ2-7, with 8 nucleotides matching TRBD1. The CDR3 covers 14 residues. Trimming removed 4 bases from V and 0 bases from J; junction bases left unmatched: 2. Germline V gene data show CDR1 as MDHEN and CDR2 as SYDVKM. The CDR3 region is CASSWDRSSYEQYF. The CDR3 nucleotides read TGTGCCAGCAGTTGGGACAGGAGCTCCTACGAGCAGTACTTC. The full variable domain, in which reference TRBV28 and TRBJ2-7 provide the parts outside the CDR3, is DVKVTQSSRYLVKRTGEKVFLECVQDMDHENMFWYRQDPGLGLRLIYFSYDVKMKEKGDIPEGYSVSREKKERFSLILESASTNQTSMYLCASSWDRSSYEQYFGPGTRLTVT.

This clonotype was observed a few times. The CDR3 reads CASSYSRRVHEQYF. The DNA for the CDR3 is TGTGCCAGCAGTTACTCGCGGAGGGTCCACGAGCAGTACTTC. The rearrangement links TRBV6-2 or TRBV6-3 to TRBJ2-7, with D possibly TRBD2 on 6 matching bases. Germline V lookup: CDR1 MNHEY, CDR2 SVGEGT. The CDR3 has 14 residues. Trimming removed 0 bases at V and 5 bases at J, with 11 bases between.

For this clonotype: Possible read error: a much larger clone is one base away. The J gene is TRBJ2-7, the V gene TRBV18; 14 nucleotides align to TRBD2. CDR3 length equals 17 residues. The J segment lost 6 bases and the V segment lost 5 bases, leaving 12 bases of the junction unmatched. Germline CDR1 KGHSH, CDR2 LQKENI. The CDR3 DNA follows: TGTGCCAGCTCATACGGGACTAGCGGGAGCCTCCGAGTCGAGCAGTACTTC. It is translated as CASSYGTSGSLRVEQYF.

The chain joins TRBV15 to TRBJ2-7; 8 bases are a match to TRBD2. The CDR3 runs to 17 residues. Trimming at V came to 0 bases and at J to 0 bases, leaving 7 bases not matched to a gene. Germline V gene data show CDR1 as LNHNV and CDR2 as YYDKDF (reference sequence). The CDR3 sequence: CATSREGGSGASYEQYF. The CDR3 region has the DNA TGTGCCACCAGCAGAGAAGGCGGTAGCGGGGCCTCCTACGAGCAGTACTTC.

The rearrangement joins TRBV20-1 to TRBJ2-7, with 9 positions matching TRBD1. The CDR3 spans 12 residues. V was pared by 6 bases and J by 3 bases, with 3 bases of the junction left unmatched. Germline CDR1 and CDR2: DFQATT and SNEGSKA (reference sequence). The CDR3 coding sequence is TGCAGTGCCACGGACAGGGGCTACGAGCAGTACTTC. Translated: CSATDRGYEQYF.

This chain links TRBV29-1 with TRBJ2-3, with D hard to call. The CDR3 is made up of 10 amino acids. The germline CDR1 and CDR2 sequences are SQVTM and ANQGSEA. The ends were cut back, 4 bases at V and 9 bases at J, with 8 bases in the middle. The chain's CDR3 is CSVADATQYF. CDR3 sequence (DNA): TGCAGCGTTGCGGACGCGACGCAGTATTTT.